The rows below give T cell receptor beta chains drawn from one sample of a study of T-cell reconstitution after alpha-beta-depleted transplantation in children. MiXCR, run by TCRdb on the PCR reads, gives a single entry per CDR3 protein. The profile covers roughly 790,000 distinct CDR3 sequences, with 15% to 20% appearing a single time and approximately 5% taken by the ten largest. The sequencing here drew on PBMCs, mostly from graft donor cells, taken 360 days after TCRalphabeta/CD19-depleted stem cell transplant. The receptors were gathered from a male patient between 10 and 17 years old who had a stem cell transplant for acute lymphoblastic leukemia, so the T cells may come from the graft donor. Each CDR3 is given without its conserved first and last residue.

TRBV7-2,13,TRBJ2-3,ASRHSGRAGDTQY
TRBV7-8,14,TRBJ2-2,ASSQGLAGSFGELF
TRBV11-2,14,TRBJ2-4,ASSLWQGIAKNIQY
TRBV14,11,TRBJ1-1,ASSPRWGTEAF
TRBV28,9,TRBJ2-7,ASSQPHEQY
TRBV5-1,13,TRBJ1-6,ASSLGRQGVSPLH
TRBV5-1,14,TRBJ2-3,ASSPYSGSSTDTQY
TRBV11-2,16,TRBJ1-2,ASSPLFTGQGARYGYT
TRBV12-5,14,TRBJ2-7,ASGLVLGHRSYEQY
TRBV5-1,10,TRBJ1-1,ASFEGNTEAF
TRBV29-1,12,TRBJ2-3,SVYGTFGTDTQY